The sequence of this T cell receptor (beta chain) was determined in a study of T cell responses to AZD1222 COVID-19 vaccine. Whole-study results and caveats: It was only 6 or 7 AZD1222 recipients who were seropositive at baseline. Most donors were white British, females outnumbered males, and clonal diversity was possibly underestimated. Variant regions that are unmutated are reportedly the target of nearly half of spike-specific TCRs.

CDR3 length: 12 residues. Germline-derived CDR1 and CDR2 are MNHEY and SMNVEV (reference sequence). V was cut by 5 bases and J by 13 bases, with 15 bases left in between. Repertoires were generated with immunoSEQ multiplex PCR, while TCRdb's copy carries only in-frame clones and drops some. The sample contains roughly 140,000 clones, 87% of which appear only once. The study pooled second doses at about 4 or about 12 weeks. Remarks on this clone: What it recognizes is unknown.

The chain is built from TRBV27 and TRBJ2-1; unclear D gene. This sequence originates from an adult who received the AZD1222 COVID-19 vaccine. The sample here was peripheral blood, taken 28 days after the second AZD1222 dose. The DNA for the CDR3 is TGTGCCAGCAGTCCCTCCGGGCTAACCCAGTTCTTC. Translation: CASSPSGLTQFF.